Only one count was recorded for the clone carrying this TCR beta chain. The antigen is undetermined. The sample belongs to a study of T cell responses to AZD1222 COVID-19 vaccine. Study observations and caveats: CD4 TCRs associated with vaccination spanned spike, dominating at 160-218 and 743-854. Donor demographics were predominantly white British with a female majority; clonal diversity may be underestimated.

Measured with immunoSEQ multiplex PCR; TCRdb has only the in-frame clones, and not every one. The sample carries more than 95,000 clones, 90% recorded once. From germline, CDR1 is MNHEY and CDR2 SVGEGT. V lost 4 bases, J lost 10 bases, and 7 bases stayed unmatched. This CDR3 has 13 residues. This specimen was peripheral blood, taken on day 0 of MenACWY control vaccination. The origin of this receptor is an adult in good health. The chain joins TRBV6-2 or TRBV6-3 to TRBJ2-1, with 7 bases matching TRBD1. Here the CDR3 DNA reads TGTGCCAGCAGTTTCAGAACAGGGGCGGAGCAGTTCTTC. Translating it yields CASSFRTGAEQFF.